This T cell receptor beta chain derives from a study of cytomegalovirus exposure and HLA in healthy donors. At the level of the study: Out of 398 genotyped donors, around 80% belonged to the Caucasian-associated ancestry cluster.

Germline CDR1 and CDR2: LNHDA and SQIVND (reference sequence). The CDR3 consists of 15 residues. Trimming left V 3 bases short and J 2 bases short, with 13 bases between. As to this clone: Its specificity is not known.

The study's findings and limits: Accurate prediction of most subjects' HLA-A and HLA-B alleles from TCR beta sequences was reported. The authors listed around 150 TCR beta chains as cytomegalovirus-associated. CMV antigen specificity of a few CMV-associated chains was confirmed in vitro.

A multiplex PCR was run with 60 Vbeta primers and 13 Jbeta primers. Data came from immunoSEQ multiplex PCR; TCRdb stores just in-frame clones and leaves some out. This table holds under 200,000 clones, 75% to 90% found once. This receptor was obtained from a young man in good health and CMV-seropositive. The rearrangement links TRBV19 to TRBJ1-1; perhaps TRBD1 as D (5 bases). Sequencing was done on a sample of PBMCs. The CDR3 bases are TGTGCCAGTAGTATCGCGATGGGGGGAAACACTGAAGCTTTCTTT. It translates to CASSIAMGGNTEAFF.